Ten or more counts support the clone carrying this T cell receptor (beta chain). Its antigen is unidentified. Time point here: newly diagnosed GD, antithyroid drugs for less than 3 months. PBMCs were the source of the RNA used for TCR sequencing. Unmatched junction bases numbered 9, after V lost 3 bases and J lost 4 bases. Germline CDR1 reads DFQATT; CDR2 reads SNEGSKA (reference sequence). CDR3 length equals 15 residues. The record originates from a study of regulatory T cells in long-lasting Graves disease. Points from the study as a whole: Shared public clonotypes totalled some 2,500 in persistent patients, compared with roughly 970 in new patients.

Library construction for TCR beta used iRepertoire HTBI primers and Arm-PCR of CDR3 regions. Using its own MiXCR run on the multiplex PCR reads, TCRdb lists one record per CDR3 protein. The table has hundreds of thousands of distinct CDR3 sequences, approximately 15% seen once. These same records also appear under a second study, on T cells in Graves' hyperthyroidism and ophthalmopathy. That paper notes: The blood repertoire included most of the expanded thyroid clonotypes above 0.001. It was a median approximately 6.9 months before onset that the model predicted ophthalmopathy.

The specimen comprised peripheral blood mononuclear cells (PBMCs), sampled at new diagnosis, from a patient treated with antithyroid drugs. This TCR was recovered from a woman under 40 with Graves disease. The chain is built from TRBV20-1 and TRBJ2-1; TRBD2 agrees at 7 bases. The CDR3 DNA reads TGCAGTGCTAGCTCATGGGGGAGGGAGTACAATGAGCAGTTCTTC. Translation gives CSASSWGREYNEQFF.